A selection of T cell receptor beta chains follows, all from one sample in a study of T-cell memory formation after mild COVID-19. A single record per CDR3 protein comes from TCRdb applying MiXCR to the 5' RACE reads. The data hold 250,000 to 400,000 distinct CDR3 sequences, with 14% observed a single time. The sequenced sample was PBMCs or a T cell subset sorted from them (not recorded which). Receptor source: a man younger than 35 who had mild COVID-19 (a few samples of this study predate the infection). Cell type and time point are not known. CDR3s include the opening cysteine and the closing phenylalanine or tryptophan. A D gene is named only where the DNA matches it firmly. A row's size may be missing; if present it is once, few, many or a size class.

v_gene,d_gene,abundance,j_gene,CDR3aa,CDR3nt
TRBV5-6,NA,few,TRBJ1-6,CASVGQGSSPLHF,TGTGCCAGCGTCGGCCAGGGTAGCTCACCCCTCCACTTT
TRBV7-2,NA,once,TRBJ2-3,CASSSVGGSTDTQYF,TGTGCCAGCAGCTCCGTAGGGGGTAGCACAGATACGCAGTATTTT
TRBV18,TRBD1,NA,TRBJ1-5,CASSLRTGNQPQHF,TGTGCCAGCTCACTTAGGACAGGGAATCAGCCCCAGCATTTT
TRBV3-1,TRBD2,few,TRBJ2-3,CASSQDLASGAYTQYF,TGTGCCAGCAGCCAAGACCTCGCTAGCGGGGCATATACGCAGTATTTT
TRBV5-8,NA,few,TRBJ1-1,CASSFWGGTEAFF,TGTGCCAGCAGCTTTTGGGGAGGCACTGAAGCTTTCTTT
TRBV7-2,NA,few,TRBJ1-2,CASSVDSNDYGYTF,TGTGCCAGCAGCGTTGACAGTAACGACTATGGCTACACCTTC
TRBV14,NA,few,TRBJ1-1,CASSLLGGKNTEAFF,TGTGCCAGCAGTCTACTGGGGGGAAAGAACACTGAAGCTTTCTTT
TRBV6-6,TRBD2,many,TRBJ2-1,CASSYSSWRGVYNEQFF,TGTGCCAGCAGTTACTCGAGTTGGCGGGGGGTCTACAATGAGCAGTTCTTC
TRBV10-3,NA,few,TRBJ2-2,CAITGQGSRTGELFF,TGTGCCATCACCGGGCAGGGAAGTAGGACCGGGGAGCTGTTTTTT
TRBV6-5,NA,NA,TRBJ2-3,CASRTPGSTDTQYF,TGTGCCAGCAGGACTCCCGGGTCCACAGATACGCAGTATTTT
TRBV18,NA,NA,TRBJ2-7,CASSLGGGNEQYF,TGTGCCAGCTCTCTCGGGGGTGGAAACGAGCAGTACTTC
TRBV29-1,NA,few,TRBJ2-5,CSVSVWEETQYF,TGCAGCGTCAGTGTTTGGGAAGAGACCCAGTACTTC
TRBV3-1,NA,NA,TRBJ1-1,CASSQDVSEAFF,TGTGCCAGCAGCCAAGACGTCTCTGAAGCTTTCTTT
TRBV7-8,NA,few,TRBJ2-6,CASSLRSQAGANVLTF,TGTGCCAGCAGCTTAAGGTCCCAGGCTGGGGCCAACGTCCTGACTTTC
TRBV5-1,NA,few,TRBJ2-3,CASCLLSPRDTQYF,TGCGCCAGCTGCCTACTTAGCCCGAGGGATACGCAGTATTTT
TRBV18,NA,few,TRBJ1-6,CASSPGLDSPLHF,TGTGCCAGCTCACCCGGGCTAGATTCACCCCTCCACTTT
TRBV7-2,NA,few,TRBJ2-7,CASSFDSQSSYEQYF,TGTGCCAGCAGTTTCGACAGCCAGAGCTCCTACGAGCAGTACTTC
TRBV18,NA,NA,TRBJ2-1,CASSRTTNPEQFF,TGTGCCAGCTCACGTACAACTAACCCTGAGCAGTTCTTC
TRBV5-1,NA,few,TRBJ1-6,CASSGGWDNSPLHF,TGCGCCAGCAGCGGAGGATGGGATAATTCACCCCTCCACTTT
TRBV6-5,NA,few,TRBJ2-7,CASSLRRQVRTYEQYF,TGTGCCAGCAGTCTCCGTCGACAGGTGAGGACCTACGAGCAGTACTTC
TRBV12-3/TRBV12-4,NA,many,TRBJ2-3,CASSWADTQYF,TGTGCCAGCAGTTGGGCGGATACGCAGTATTTT
TRBV5-1,NA,many,TRBJ2-5,CASSPGQETQYF,TGCGCCAGCAGCCCGGGACAAGAGACCCAGTACTTC
TRBV7-2,NA,NA,TRBJ2-5,CASSLGRRERETQYF,TGTGCCAGCAGCTTAGGAAGGAGGGAGAGGGAGACCCAGTACTTC